This T cell receptor (beta chain) was profiled in a study of T cell responses to AZD1222 COVID-19 vaccine. Produced via immunoSEQ multiplex PCR; TCRdb's table is partial and in-frame only. The sample gives about 260,000 clones, about 92% of which show up once; around 0.57% is in the top ten. The CDR3 totals 15 residues. The V end lost 4 bases, the J end lost 0 bases, and 10 bases lay between the germline ends. Germline V lookup: CDR1 MGHRA, CDR2 YSYEKL. The V gene is TRBV4-1, the J gene TRBJ2-4; possibly TRBD1 or TRBD2 for D (5 bases each). This specimen consisted of peripheral blood, obtained on day 0 of AZD1222 vaccination. This TCR derives from an adult in good health. DNA for the CDR3: TGCGCCAGCAGCCTGAGGGGTTTAGCCAAAAACATTCAGTACTTC. This gives the protein CASSLRGLAKNIQYF.